The 20 T cell receptor beta chains in this list originate from one sample, sequenced in a study of OX40 agonist ivuxolimab in advanced cancers. The assay was immunoSEQ multiplex PCR, and TCRdb's table has in-frame clones only and misses some. The sample shows around 140,000 clones, 90% of them seen only once. Material: CD4+ or CD8+ T cells sorted from blood, obtained in a trial of the OX40 agonist ivuxolimab. The receptor source for this set is an adult with an advanced solid tumor such as melanoma, head and neck, liver or kidney cancer.

The chain employs TRBV30 and TRBJ2-7; D tentatively fits TRBD1 or TRBD2 (5 bases each). Per germline, CDR1 GTSNPN and CDR2 SVGIG (reference sequence). Between the trimmed V and J ends, which lost 2 bases and 3 bases, there was a span of 14 bases. This CDR3 contains 14 residues. The CDR3 coding sequence is TGTGCCTGGAGTTCTGGGGGATTTTTCTACGAGCAGTACTTC. Encoded protein: CAWSSGGFFYEQYF.

The chain links TRBV19 to TRBJ1-5; D is ambiguous. CDR1 LNHDA and CDR2 SQIVND come from the germline V gene (reference sequence). This CDR3 spans 14 amino acids. The V and J ends lost 3 bases and 7 bases respectively, with 13 bases between them. The CDR3 sequence is CASSIREIGQPQHF. The CDR3 nucleotides are TGTGCCAGTAGTATCCGAGAGATAGGCCAGCCCCAGCATTTT.

The chain links TRBV21-1 to TRBJ1-4. TRBV21-1 is a pseudogene. The CDR3 length is 16 residues. CDR3 region: CASSKDEREEEEKLFF. As DNA, the CDR3 is TGTGCCAGCAGCAAAGATGAACGGGAGGAGGAGGAAAAACTGTTTTTT.

V and J are TRBV5-1 and TRBJ2-3; D gene ambiguous. With 0 bases removed from V and 4 bases from J, the gap between germline ends came to 18 bases. The germline V gene encodes CDR1 SGHRS and CDR2 YFSETQ. The CDR3 spans 17 residues. CDR3 sequence (DNA): TGCGCCAGCAGCTTGGTACCCCCGCTCTTATCGTCAGATACGCAGTATTTT. As protein: CASSLVPPLLSSDTQYF.

V and J are TRBV29-1 and TRBJ1-1; possible D gene TRBD1, 5 bases. This CDR3 has 14 amino acids. V was shortened by 4 bases and J by 4 bases, with 16 bases between the two germline ends. Germline V gene lookup returns CDR1 SQVTM and CDR2 ANQGSEA. This CDR3 reads CSVVPVQAATEAFF. The CDR3 DNA reads TGCAGCGTTGTCCCAGTACAGGCCGCCACTGAAGCTTTCTTT.

The chain recombines TRBV12-5 with TRBJ2-3, with TRBD2 matching 7 bases. V lost 0 bases and J lost 5; bases outside the gene matches: 8. This CDR3 is built from 16 residues. Germline lookup yields CDR1 LGHNT and CDR2 FRNRAP. CDR3 bases: TGTGCTAGTGGTTTGGTAATGGGAGGACTAGGAGATACGCAGTATTTT. Translated: CASGLVMGGLGDTQYF.

The rearrangement links TRBV29-1 to TRBJ1-3; 11 bases are a match to TRBD1. CDR1 is SQVTM, CDR2 ANQGSEA, per germline. CDR3 length equals 14 residues. V lost 6 bases and J lost 4; bases outside the gene matches: 5. Written as DNA, the CDR3 is TGCAGCGTCCTCGGACAGGGGGCGGGAAACACCATATATTTT. This gives the protein CSVLGQGAGNTIYF.

This clone was counted only a few times. The chain combines TRBV9 with TRBJ1-2; 8 bases line up with TRBD1. CDR3 length: 14 residues. Germline lookup yields CDR1 SGDLS and CDR2 YYNGEE. J lost 7 bases, V lost 0 bases, and 5 bases had no gene match. The CDR3 DNA sequence: TGTGCCAGCAGCGTAGATCAGGGGGCATTTGGCTACACCTTC. Its translation is CASSVDQGAFGYTF.

In this sample, this clone turned up a few times. This chain connects TRBV9 to TRBJ1-2, with 7 positions matching TRBD1. J gave up 8 bases and V 4 bases, and 5 bases lay outside the gene matches. This CDR3 has 12 residues. The V gene's germline CDR1 is SGDLS and CDR2 YYNGEE. This chain's CDR3 is CASSPRGGGYTF. DNA of the CDR3: TGTGCCAGCAGCCCCCGAGGGGGCGGCTACACCTTC.

The chain couples TRBV9 to TRBJ2-6; D is ambiguous. V lost 1 base, J lost 4 bases, and 9 bases lay in between. This CDR3 comprises 15 residues. Germline values: CDR1 SGDLS, CDR2 YYNGEE. CDR3 sequence (DNA): TGTGCCAGCAGCGTATGGTCCCCCGGGGCCAACGTCCTGACTTTC. This encodes CASSVWSPGANVLTF. Together with reference TRBV9 and TRBJ2-6, the CDR3 gives the full variable domain: DSGVTQTPKHLITATGQRVTLRCSPRSGDLSVYWYQQSLDQGLQFLIQYYNGEERAKGNILERFSAQQFPDLHSELNLSSLELGDSALYFCASSVWSPGANVLTFGAGSRLTVL.

This chain joins TRBV25-1 and TRBJ1-6; the D is unclear. The CDR3 has 14 residues. V lost 1 base to trimming and J lost 7 bases, with 8 bases between them. CDR1 and CDR2 (germline): MGHDK, SYGVNS. The DNA for the CDR3 is TGTGCCAGCAGTGAATTGTTTGGGAATTCACCCCTCCACTTT. Encoded protein: CASSELFGNSPLHF. The full variable domain, in which reference TRBV25-1 and TRBJ1-6 provide the parts outside the CDR3, is EADIYQTPRYLVIGTGKKITLECSQTMGHDKMYWYQQDPGMELHLIHYSYGVNSTEKGDLSSESTVSRIRTEHFPLTLESARPSHTSQYLCASSELFGNSPLHFGNGTRLTVT.

V and J are TRBV9 and TRBJ1-4, with D perhaps TRBD1 (5 bases). This CDR3 comprises 14 residues. In germline, CDR1 is SGDLS, CDR2 YYNGEE. V lost 2 bases and J lost 2, with 7 bases in between. This chain's CDR3 is CASSVEGTNEKLFF. CDR3 nucleotide sequence: TGTGCCAGCAGCGTGGAGGGGACTAATGAAAAACTGTTTTTT.

This chain links TRBV7-6 with TRBJ2-2; 10 positions agree with TRBD2. J lost 4 bases, V lost 1 base, and 3 bases had no gene match. The CDR3 length is 16 residues. CDR1 and CDR2 (germline): SGHVS, FNYEAQ. The DNA for the CDR3 is TGTGCCAGCAGCTTAGTTGTAGCGGGAGGCACCGGGGAGCTGTTTTTT. Translated: CASSLVVAGGTGELFF. The full variable domain, its missing parts supplied by reference TRBV7-6 and TRBJ2-2, is GAGVSQSPRYKVTKRGQDVALRCDPISGHVSLYWYRQALGQGPEFLTYFNYEAQQDKSGLPNDRFSAERPEGSISTLTIQRTEQRDSAMYRCASSLVVAGGTGELFFGEGSRLTVL.

The chain recombines TRBV7-9 with TRBJ2-5; D ambiguous. Per the germline V gene, CDR1 is SEHNR and CDR2 is FQNEAQ (reference sequence). With 3 bases removed from V and 4 bases from J, the gap between germline ends came to 9 bases. There are 13 residues in the CDR3. CDR3 in amino acids: CASSFEVRETQYF. CDR3 nucleotides: TGTGCCAGCAGCTTCGAGGTTCGAGAGACCCAGTACTTC.

This chain joins TRBV30 and TRBJ1-1, with TRBD1 identical over 7 bases. The V gene end was trimmed by 3 bases and the J gene end by 3 bases; junction bases not matched to a gene: 10. The CDR3 runs to 15 residues. Germline V CDR1 and CDR2: GTSNPN, SVGIG (reference sequence). CDR3 DNA: TGTGCCTGGAGACAAGGGGGCGGGTGGGACACTGAAGCTTTCTTT. Translated, it gives CAWRQGGGWDTEAFF.

The chain combines TRBV30 with TRBJ2-2, with D possibly TRBD1 on 6 matching bases. The CDR3 sequence is 14 residues long. Trimming cost V 2 bases and J 7 bases, with 14 bases left between them. The germline CDR1 and CDR2 sequences are GTSNPN and SVGIG (reference sequence). The CDR3 here is CAWSPDRTDGELFF. As DNA, the CDR3 is TGTGCCTGGAGTCCAGACAGGACAGACGGGGAGCTGTTTTTT.

The chain carries TRBV10-2 and TRBJ1-1; D is undetermined. Trimming cost V 2 bases and J 0 bases, with 7 bases left between them. The CDR3 runs 14 residues. Germline V lookup: CDR1 WSHSY, CDR2 SAAADI. CDR3 sequence reads: CASSEPGMNTEAFF. CDR3 DNA: TGCGCCAGCAGTGAGCCTGGGATGAACACTGAAGCTTTCTTT.

This chain uses TRBV6-4 with TRBJ2-1; 7 nucleotides align to TRBD1. This CDR3 is built from 15 residues. V lost 6 bases to trimming and J lost 3 bases; unmatched junction nucleotides: 8. Germline CDR1 MRHNA, CDR2 SNTAGT. CDR3 in amino acids: CASRPDRAFYNEQFF. Written as DNA, the CDR3 is TGTGCCAGCAGACCAGACAGGGCCTTCTACAATGAGCAGTTCTTC.

The chain uses TRBV5-1 and TRBJ1-1; perhaps TRBD1 as D (5 bases). V lost 4 bases and J 1 base, leaving 14 bases between the germline ends. CDR3 size: 15 residues. Germline loops: CDR1 SGHRS, CDR2 YFSETQ. This CDR3 reads CASSVQGAGNTEAFF. DNA for the CDR3: TGCGCCAGCAGCGTCCAAGGGGCGGGGAACACTGAAGCTTTCTTT.

The CDR3 DNA reads TGTGCCAGTAGTATAAGGTCAGATACGCAGTATTTT. Its protein is CASSIRSDTQYF. This sequence joins TRBV19 and TRBJ2-3; D is undetermined. The ends were cut back, 2 bases at V and 4 bases at J, with 4 bases in the middle. CDR1 is LNHDA and CDR2 is SQIVND in the germline V gene (reference sequence). This CDR3 contains 12 residues.